These 2 T cell receptor beta chains were sequenced from one sample in a study of T-cell reconstitution after alpha-beta-depleted transplantation in children. As it was prepared, the TCRbeta library received unique molecular identifiers. Using its own MiXCR run on the PCR reads, TCRdb lists one record per CDR3 protein. The data hold approximately 980,000 distinct CDR3 sequences, with roughly 29% observed a single time. Specimen: PBMCs, mostly from graft donor cells, collected 360 days after TCRalphabeta/CD19-depleted stem cell transplant. These receptors all come from a boy in the first two years of life who had a stem cell transplant for SCID, so the T cells may come from the graft donor.

This clonotype has only a few counts. The V and J genes are TRBV29-1 and TRBJ2-7; TRBD1 matches at 8 bases. Per germline, CDR1 SQVTM and CDR2 ANQGSEA. Trimming removed 1 base from V and 4 bases from J; junction bases left unmatched: 3. The CDR3 spans 13 residues. CDR3 residues: CSVEVGTGYEQYF. As DNA, the CDR3 is TGCAGCGTTGAAGTGGGGACAGGATACGAGCAGTACTTC.

The chain couples TRBV7-8 to TRBJ2-5; D gene unclear. The CDR3 covers 11 residues. V gave up 8 bases and J gave up 5 bases, with 9 bases separating them. Germline V CDR1 and CDR2: SGHVS, FQNEAQ. Here the CDR3 reads CASVLRETQYF. In DNA form, the CDR3 reads TGTGCCAGCGTACTCCGGGAGACCCAGTACTTC.